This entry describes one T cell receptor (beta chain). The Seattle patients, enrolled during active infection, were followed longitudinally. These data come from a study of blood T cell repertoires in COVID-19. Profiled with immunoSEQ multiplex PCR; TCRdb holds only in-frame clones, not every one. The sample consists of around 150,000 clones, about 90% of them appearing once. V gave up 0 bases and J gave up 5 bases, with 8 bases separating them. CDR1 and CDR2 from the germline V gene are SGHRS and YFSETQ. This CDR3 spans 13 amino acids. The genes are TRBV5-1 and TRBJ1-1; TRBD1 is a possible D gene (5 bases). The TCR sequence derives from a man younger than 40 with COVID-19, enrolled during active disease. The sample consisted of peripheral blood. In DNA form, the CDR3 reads TGCGCCAGCAGCTTGGAGGGGTGGACTGAAGCTTTCTTT. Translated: CASSLEGWTEAFF.